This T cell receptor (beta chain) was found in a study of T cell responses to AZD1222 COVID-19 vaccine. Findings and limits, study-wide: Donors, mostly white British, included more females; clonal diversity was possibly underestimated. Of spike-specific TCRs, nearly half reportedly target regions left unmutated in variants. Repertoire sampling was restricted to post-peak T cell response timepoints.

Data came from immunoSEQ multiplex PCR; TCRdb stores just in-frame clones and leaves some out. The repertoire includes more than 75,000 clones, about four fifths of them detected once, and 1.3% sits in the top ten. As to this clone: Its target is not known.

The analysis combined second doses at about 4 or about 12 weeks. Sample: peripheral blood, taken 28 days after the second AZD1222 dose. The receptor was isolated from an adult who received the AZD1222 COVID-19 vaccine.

The CDR3 loop is CASSPGPLSGANVLTF. DNA of the CDR3: TGTGCCAGCAGTCCGGGACCTCTCTCTGGGGCCAACGTCCTGACTTTC. The chain couples TRBV27 to TRBJ2-6; perhaps D is TRBD1 or TRBD2 (5 bases each). The germline gives CDR1 MNHEY, CDR2 SMNVEV (reference sequence). Deletions cut 5 bases from V and 0 bases from J, with 11 bases between. This CDR3 region has 16 residues.